The 3 T cell receptor beta chains reported below all come from one sample, sequenced in a study of blood T cell repertoires in COVID-19. Here immunoSEQ multiplex PCR was the method, and the copy in TCRdb shows in-frame clones only, minus some. The data hold under 60,000 clones, with 75% to 90% observed a single time. Sample: peripheral blood. The source is a man between 65 and 85 years old with acute or convalescent COVID-19.

This chain links TRBV27 with TRBJ2-1, with 14 bases lining up with TRBD2. Unmatched junction bases numbered 2, after V lost 3 bases and J lost 13 bases. The CDR3 covers 13 residues. The germline gives CDR1 MNHEY, CDR2 SMNVEV (reference sequence). The chain's CDR3 is CASSFGTSGSQFF. The CDR3 DNA follows: TGTGCCAGCAGTTTTGGGACTAGCGGGAGTCAGTTCTTC.

This clone occurred once. CDR3 loop: CASSSGTVNYGYTF. The CDR3 nucleotides read TGCGCCAGCAGCTCCGGGACTGTCAACTATGGCTACACCTTC. The chain links TRBV4-1 to TRBJ1-2; D perhaps matches TRBD1 (5 bases). The germline CDR1 and CDR2 sequences are MGHRA and YSYEKL. The CDR3 sequence is 14 residues long. The V and J ends lost 5 bases and 2 bases respectively, with 12 bases between them.

The chain couples TRBV7-2 to TRBJ2-6, with 10 bases aligning to TRBD1. Germline lookup yields CDR1 SGHTA and CDR2 FQGNSA. Trimming removed 5 bases from V and 1 base from J; junction bases left unmatched: 8. This CDR3 comprises 18 residues. For the CDR3, the DNA is TGTGCCAGCAGCCTGTGGGGACAGGGGTCATCTGGGGCCAACGTCCTGACTTTC. It yields the protein CASSLWGQGSSGANVLTF.